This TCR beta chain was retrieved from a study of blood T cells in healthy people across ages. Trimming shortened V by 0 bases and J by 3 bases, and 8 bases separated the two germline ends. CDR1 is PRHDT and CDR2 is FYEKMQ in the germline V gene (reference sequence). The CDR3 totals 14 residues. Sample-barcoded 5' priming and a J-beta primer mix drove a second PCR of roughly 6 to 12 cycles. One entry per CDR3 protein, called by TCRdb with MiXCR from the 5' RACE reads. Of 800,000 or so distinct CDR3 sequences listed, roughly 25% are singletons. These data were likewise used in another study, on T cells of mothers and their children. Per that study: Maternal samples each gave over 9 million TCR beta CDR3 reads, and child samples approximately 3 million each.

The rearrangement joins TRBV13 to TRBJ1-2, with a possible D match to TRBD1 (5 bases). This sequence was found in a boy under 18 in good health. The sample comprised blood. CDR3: CASSLGSGHYGYTF. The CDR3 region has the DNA TGTGCCAGCAGCTTAGGGTCGGGACACTATGGCTACACCTTC. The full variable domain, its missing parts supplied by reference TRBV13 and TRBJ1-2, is AAGVIQSPRHLIKEKRETATLKCYPIPRHDTVYWYQQGPGQDPQFLISFYEKMQSDKGSIPDRFSAQQFSDYHSELNMSSLELGDSALYFCASSLGSGHYGYTFGSGTRLTVV.